Listed here are 19 T cell receptor beta chains from one sample, sequenced in a study of patients and donors after allogeneic stem cell transplantation. A single record per CDR3 protein comes from TCRdb applying MiXCR to the RT-PCR reads. The table includes about 110,000 distinct CDR3 sequences, approximately 40% detected once. Sequenced sample: blood, either unsorted or a sorted T cell fraction (not recorded which). These receptors came from a human donor who was either an allogeneic HSCT recipient or a stem cell or donor lymphocyte infusion donor (not recorded which). It is not recorded whose cells these are; they may come from a transplant donor.

This clonotype has only a few counts. The chain joins TRBV6-6 to TRBJ1-2; 11 positions match TRBD1. The germline CDR1 and CDR2 sequences are MNHNY and SVGAGI (reference sequence). The CDR3 runs 14 residues. With 5 bases clipped from V and 8 bases from J, the junction kept 7 bases outside the gene matches. The CDR3 DNA reads TGTGCCAGCAGTAAACTGGACAGGGGGCGCGGCTACACCTTC. Its translation: CASSKLDRGRGYTF.

The rearrangement joins TRBV19 to TRBJ1-1, with D perhaps TRBD1 (5 bases). The V end was cut by 1 base, the J end by 0 bases, with 12 bases between. The CDR3 spans 16 residues. Germline CDR1 and CDR2: LNHDA and SQIVND (reference sequence). CDR3 DNA sequence: TGTGCCAGTAGTATAGTCTGGAGGGGAGTGAACACTGAAGCTTTCTTT. Protein product: CASSIVWRGVNTEAFF. Combining the CDR3 with reference TRBV19 and TRBJ1-1 gives the whole variable domain DGGITQSPKYLFRKEGQNVTLSCEQNLNHDAMYWYRQDPGQGLRLIYYSQIVNDFQKGDIAEGYSVSREKKESFPLTVTSAQKNPTAFYLCASSIVWRGVNTEAFFGQGTRLTVV.

The V call is TRBV7-8, the J call TRBJ1-2; 8 bases line up with TRBD1. The CDR3 has 15 residues. V shed 5 bases and J 0 bases; nucleotides not matched to a gene: 5. Germline V lookup: CDR1 SGHVS, CDR2 FQNEAQ. CDR3: CASSRGQGANYGYTF. The CDR3 DNA follows: TGTGCCAGCAGCCGTGGACAGGGAGCTAACTATGGCTACACCTTC.

This clonotype has just a few counts. V and J are TRBV12-3 or TRBV12-4 and TRBJ1-1, with D hard to call. The CDR3 has 15 amino acids. Deletions cut 3 bases from V and 1 base from J, with 12 bases between. CDR3 coding DNA: TGTGCCAGCAGTTTGAGAGCCATTTCGAACACTGAAGCTTTCTTT. Translation gives CASSLRAISNTEAFF.

This chain joins TRBV12-3 or TRBV12-4 and TRBJ2-7; D gene uncertain. Trimming stripped 7 bases from V and 2 bases from J, with 9 bases between. The CDR3 is 12 amino acids. CDR3 loop: CASTAETYEQYF. CDR3 coding DNA: TGTGCCAGCACGGCAGAAACCTACGAGCAGTACTTC.

In this sample, this clonotype turned up a few times. The J gene is TRBJ2-7, the V gene TRBV29-1; no definite D call. The V gene's germline CDR1 is SQVTM and CDR2 ANQGSEA. The CDR3 length is 12 residues. V shed 4 bases and J shed 3 bases, with 10 bases lying between them. CDR3 DNA: TGCAGCGTTGGCGAGTTTTTCTACGAGCAGTACTTC. This translates into CSVGEFFYEQYF.

This chain joins TRBV24-1 and TRBJ1-3; no firm D call. The CDR3 spans 13 residues. The V and J ends lost 7 bases and 0 bases respectively, with 6 bases between them. Germline assignment: CDR1 KGHDR and CDR2 SFDVKD. Written as DNA, the CDR3 is TGTGCCACCAGGGCGAGCTCTGGAAACACCATATATTTT. It is translated as CATRASSGNTIYF.

The CDR3 is CSARGGRGNNQPQHF. Here the CDR3 DNA reads TGCAGTGCTAGAGGGGGGAGAGGGAACAATCAGCCCCAGCATTTT. This rearrangement joins TRBV20-1 to TRBJ1-5; D perhaps matches TRBD1 (5 bases). This CDR3 has 15 amino acids. CDR1 is DFQATT, CDR2 SNEGSKA, per germline (reference sequence). V was pared by 1 base and J by 3 bases, with 13 bases between.

The chain joins TRBV29-1 to TRBJ2-1, with unresolved D. Trimming pared 4 bases from V and 3 bases from J, leaving 16 bases between. This CDR3 has 15 residues. The germline V gene has CDR1 SQVTM and CDR2 ANQGSEA. DNA for the CDR3: TGCAGCGTTGTTGGGCAAATAGAACTCTACAATGAGCAGTTCTTC. Translating it yields CSVVGQIELYNEQFF.

This clonotype was detected only a few times. The chain joins TRBV6-5 to TRBJ1-1, with D hard to call. Germline CDR1 and CDR2: MNHEY and SVGAGI. This CDR3 comprises 14 residues. Trimming left V 7 bases short and J 6 bases short, with 18 bases between. The CDR3 bases are TGTGCCAGCATCGACGACGGCTCGGATCCTGAAGCTTTCTTT. Encoded protein: CASIDDGSDPEAFF.

The J gene is TRBJ2-7, the V gene TRBV20-1; D is undetermined. Germline CDR1 is DFQATT and CDR2 is SNEGSKA (reference sequence). The CDR3 has 16 amino acids. Between the trimmed V and J ends, which lost 0 bases and 0 bases, there was a span of 15 bases. CDR3 in amino acids: CSARDWSLGRSYEQYF. The CDR3 region has the DNA TGCAGTGCTAGAGATTGGTCTTTAGGACGCTCCTACGAGCAGTACTTC.

The genes are TRBV7-3 and TRBJ2-5; no clear D. V gave up 1 base and J gave up 5 bases, with 8 bases separating them. The CDR3 totals 13 residues. Germline values: CDR1 SGHTA, CDR2 FQGTGA. The CDR3 nucleotides read TGTGCCAGCAGCTTAAGGGATAAGGAGACCCAGTACTTC. Amino acids: CASSLRDKETQYF.

This clonotype was picked up a small number of times. This chain uses TRBV4-3 with TRBJ1-2; D is possibly TRBD1 (5 bases). The V end was cut by 0 bases, the J end by 13 bases, with 15 bases between. The CDR3 has 13 amino acids. CDR1 LGHNA and CDR2 YSLEER come from the germline V gene. CDR3 in DNA: TGCGCCAGCAGCCAAGATCTGGGCAGGGCTCTCACCTTC. Translated, it gives CASSQDLGRALTF.

V usage is TRBV18 and J usage is TRBJ2-7; weak D call: TRBD1 (5 bases). The CDR3 extends over 12 amino acids. Trimming took off 2 bases at V and 4 bases at J, with 6 bases between the two ends. Germline V gene sequence: CDR1 KGHSH, CDR2 LQKENI. The CDR3 reads CASSPDRYEQYF. As DNA, the CDR3 is TGTGCCAGCTCACCAGACAGATACGAGCAGTACTTC.

This clonotype was found a few times. The chain is built from TRBV28 and TRBJ1-2; 7 positions match TRBD1. The V segment lost 5 bases and the J segment 4 bases; nucleotides outside the gene matches: 1. The CDR3 is 12 amino acids. Looked up from germline, CDR1 is MDHEN and CDR2 is SYDVKM. The CDR3 DNA reads TGTGCCAGCAGTGCAGGGGGCTATGGCTACACCTTC. Encoded protein: CASSAGGYGYTF.

The chain is built from TRBV27 and TRBJ1-2, with no clear D. The CDR3 covers 12 residues. V lost 5 bases to trimming and J lost 6 bases, with 10 bases between them. Germline CDR1 is MNHEY and CDR2 is SMNVEV (reference sequence). The CDR3 protein is CASSNRKDGYTF. DNA for the CDR3: TGTGCCAGCAGTAATCGGAAAGATGGCTACACCTTC.

V is TRBV20-1 and J is TRBJ2-1; 10 bases match TRBD2. Germline V gives CDR1 DFQATT, CDR2 SNEGSKA (reference sequence). V lost 6 bases and J lost 3; bases outside the gene matches: 2. The CDR3 loop spans 13 amino acids. DNA for the CDR3: TGCAGTGCCCCTAGCGGGGGCTACAATGAGCAGTTCTTC. Protein sequence: CSAPSGGYNEQFF.

The chain employs TRBV6-5 and TRBJ2-2; possible D gene TRBD2, 6 bases. V lost 6 bases and J lost 4, with 18 bases in between. Germline assignment: CDR1 MNHEY and CDR2 SVGAGI. There are 16 residues in the CDR3. The CDR3 spells CASRQRRELGTGELFF. Written as DNA, the CDR3 is TGTGCCAGCAGACAGAGGCGGGAACTGGGCACCGGGGAGCTGTTTTTT.

J is TRBJ2-7 and V is TRBV4-2, with a weak D call TRBD1 (5 bases). Between the trimmed V and J ends, which lost 4 bases and 3 bases, there was a span of 22 bases. CDR3 length equals 17 residues. CDR1 is LGHNA, CDR2 YNFKEQ, per germline. The CDR3 protein is CASSPRAGRWLGYEQYF. The CDR3, as DNA: TGTGCCAGCAGCCCCAGGGCAGGCCGTTGGTTAGGCTACGAGCAGTACTTC.